One and the same sample provided the 32 T cell receptor beta chains below, sequenced in a study of T cell responses to AZD1222 COVID-19 vaccine (dated by TCRdb to about 2021). Interpreted using the paper, the time point label stands for: baseline before first vaccination. Receptors were amplified or captured by the immunoSEQ multiplex PCR assay. TCRdb retrieved this table from immuneACCESS and kept in-frame rearrangements only. Not all clones are present; in checked studies, unresolved V genes account for under half, and no reason is known for the remainder. The sample data list 65,000 to 70,000 clones, and over 60% of these were observed just once. The biggest ten clones account for around 10% of the sample. The sample in question was peripheral blood, obtained on day 0 of AZD1222 vaccination. These TCRs come from an adult in good health.

CDR3 sequence (DNA): TGTGCCAGCAGCTTGTGGGGCACAGATACGCAGTATTTT. It codes for CASSLWGTDTQYF. The chain links TRBV5-5 to TRBJ2-3, with D hard to call. Germline values: CDR1 SGHKS, CDR2 YYEKEE (reference sequence). Trimming removed 1 base at V and 1 base at J, with 4 bases between. The CDR3 totals 13 residues.

The rearrangement links TRBV2 to TRBJ2-1; 11 bases map to TRBD2. J was trimmed by 3 bases and V by 7 bases; bases with no gene match: 5. The length of the CDR3 is 15 residues. Germline loops: CDR1 SNHLY, CDR2 FYNNEI. CDR3 DNA: TGTGCCAGCACCTATGGGACTAGCGGCTACAATGAGCAGTTCTTC. Encoded protein: CASTYGTSGYNEQFF.

This CDR3 reads CASLLAGAYEQYF. The CDR3 DNA is TGTGCCAGTCTACTAGCGGGGGCCTACGAGCAGTACTTC. V usage is TRBV12-3 or TRBV12-4 and J usage is TRBJ2-7; 11 nucleotides align to TRBD2. J lost 2 bases, V lost 9 bases, and 3 bases had no gene match. The CDR3 runs to 13 residues.

The chain combines TRBV3-1 (or the pseudogene TRBV3-2) with TRBJ1-2; D remains unclear. The ends were cut back, 0 bases at V and 5 bases at J, with 13 bases in the middle. There are 15 residues in the CDR3. Per the germline V gene, CDR1 is LGHDT and CDR2 is YNNKEL (reference sequence). The CDR3 spells CASSQDFTAAYGYTF. The CDR3 nucleotides are TGTGCCAGCAGCCAAGATTTCACGGCGGCTTATGGCTACACCTTC.

In this sample, this clone turned up once. The chain couples TRBV3-1 (or the pseudogene TRBV3-2) to TRBJ1-1; D is ambiguous. Germline CDR1 reads LGHDT; CDR2 reads YNNKEL (reference sequence). V was clipped by 4 bases and J by 1 base, with 7 bases between them. CDR3 length: 13 amino acids. CDR3 amino acids: CASSLVGNTEAFF. CDR3 bases: TGTGCCAGCAGCCTGGTCGGGAACACTGAAGCTTTCTTT.

V and J are TRBV4-1 and TRBJ1-3; D uncertain. Germline V gene sequence: CDR1 MGHRA, CDR2 YSYEKL. This CDR3 has 16 residues. Trimming pared 0 bases from V and 0 bases from J, leaving 9 bases between. CDR3 residues: CASSQEADSSGNTIYF. DNA of the CDR3: TGCGCCAGCAGCCAAGAGGCGGATAGCTCTGGAAACACCATATATTTT.

The chain joins TRBV4-3 to TRBJ2-2; D possibly corresponds to TRBD1 (6 bases). V was cut by 0 bases and J by 5 bases, with 13 bases left in between. The CDR3 covers 16 residues. CDR1 LGHNA and CDR2 YSLEER come from the germline V gene. The CDR3 nucleotides read TGCGCCAGCAGCCAAGATTCGGCAGGGGAGACCGGGGAGCTGTTTTTT. Its translation: CASSQDSAGETGELFF.

The chain employs TRBV10-3 and TRBJ2-1; TRBD1 might be the D (6 bases). Per the germline V gene, CDR1 is ENHRY and CDR2 is SYGVKD. The CDR3 is made up of 16 amino acids. Deletions cut 5 bases from V and 3 bases from J, with 17 bases between. The CDR3 DNA reads as TGTGCCATCAGTCACCCAACCGGGACATTCTACAATGAGCAGTTCTTC. Amino acid sequence: CAISHPTGTFYNEQFF.

This chain links TRBV19 with TRBJ2-2; perhaps TRBD2 as D (6 bases). Germline V gives CDR1 LNHDA, CDR2 SQIVND (reference sequence). The CDR3 loop spans 18 amino acids. V gave up 7 bases and J gave up 6 bases, with 27 bases separating them. CDR3 nucleotides: TGTGCCAGTACCCCCGGGGCCGGAGGGCCTCCCTGGGCCGGGGAGCTGTTTTTT. It specifies CASTPGAGGPPWAGELFF. Variable domain in full (rest from reference TRBV19 and TRBJ2-2): DGGITQSPKYLFRKEGQNVTLSCEQNLNHDAMYWYRQDPGQGLRLIYYSQIVNDFQKGDIAEGYSVSREKKESFPLTVTSAQKNPTAFYLCASTPGAGGPPWAGELFFGEGSRLTVL.

V is TRBV19 and J is TRBJ1-2, with TRBD1 matching 9 bases. V dropped 5 bases and J dropped 1; count of bases not matched to a gene: 5. This CDR3 has 15 amino acids. Germline CDR1 and CDR2: LNHDA and SQIVND (reference sequence). CDR3 nucleotide sequence: TGTGCCAGTAGTCCCAGGACAGGGGTTAACTATGGCTACACCTTC. It is translated as CASSPRTGVNYGYTF.

This chain uses TRBV6-5 with TRBJ2-7, with D perhaps TRBD1 (5 bases). The V and J ends lost 6 bases and 3 bases respectively, with 18 bases between them. CDR1 is MNHEY, CDR2 SVGAGI, per germline. This CDR3 region has 15 residues. The CDR3 loop is CASRTPSRGNYEQYF. The CDR3 DNA reads TGTGCCAGCAGGACCCCCTCTAGGGGAAACTACGAGCAGTACTTC.

The chain carries TRBV7-6 and TRBJ2-3; D call uncertain. The CDR3 spans 13 residues. Germline CDR1 reads SGHVS; CDR2 reads FNYEAQ. V gave up 5 bases and J gave up 5 bases, with 11 bases separating them. The CDR3 loop is CASSQRPGDTQYF. The CDR3 DNA sequence: TGTGCCAGCAGCCAAAGGCCCGGAGATACGCAGTATTTT.

The chain is built from TRBV18 and TRBJ1-5, with TRBD1 identical over 8 bases. J lost 2 bases, V lost 1 base, and 1 base had no gene match. The CDR3 runs to 15 residues. Germline V CDR1 and CDR2: KGHSH, LQKENI. The CDR3 sequence is CASSPLDRGNQPQHF. CDR3 sequence (DNA): TGTGCCAGCTCACCACTGGACAGGGGCAATCAGCCCCAGCATTTT. The full variable domain, completed using reference TRBV18 and TRBJ1-5, is NAGVMQNPRHLVRRRGQEARLRCSPMKGHSHVYWYRQLPEEGLKFMVYLQKENIIDESGMPKERFSAEFPKEGPSILRIQQVVRGDSAAYFCASSPLDRGNQPQHFGDGTRLSIL.

V and J are TRBV14 and TRBJ2-7; D is unresolved. Germline V gene lookup returns CDR1 SGHDN and CDR2 FVKESK. CDR3 length: 11 amino acids. Trimming removed 0 bases from V and 6 bases from J, with 3 bases in between. The CDR3 reads CASSQEGEQYF. For the CDR3, the DNA is TGTGCCAGCAGCCAAGAGGGCGAGCAGTACTTC.

The chain employs TRBV18 and TRBJ1-2; D uncertain. V was pared by 4 bases and J by 0 bases, with 3 bases between. Germline loops: CDR1 KGHSH, CDR2 LQKENI. The CDR3 contains 12 residues. As DNA, the CDR3 is TGTGCCAGCTCACAGCCTAACTATGGCTACACCTTC. Protein product: CASSQPNYGYTF.

This rearrangement joins TRBV5-4 to TRBJ2-7; D remains unclear. Trimming cost V 4 bases and J 2 bases, with 10 bases left between them. The CDR3 is 13 residues long. The germline CDR1 and CDR2 sequences are SGHNT and YYREEE (reference sequence). CDR3 loop: CASSLTATYEQYF. The CDR3 DNA is TGTGCCAGCAGCCTAACAGCCACCTACGAGCAGTACTTC.

The chain carries TRBV6-2 or TRBV6-3 and TRBJ1-1; D remains ambiguous. This CDR3 has 14 residues. Germline CDR1 is MNHEY and CDR2 is SVGEGT. The ends were cut back, 1 base at V and 0 bases at J, with 6 bases in the middle. The CDR3 DNA reads as TGTGCCAGCAGTTACTTGATCGTGAACACTGAAGCTTTCTTT. Translation: CASSYLIVNTEAFF.

V is TRBV6-5 and J is TRBJ2-5; 8 positions match TRBD1. Germline values: CDR1 MNHEY, CDR2 SVGAGI. The trim removed 7 bases at V and 7 bases at J, leaving 11 bases unmatched. This CDR3 is 14 amino acids long. The CDR3 protein is CASTRSPQGATQYF. CDR3 nucleotide sequence: TGTGCCAGCACTCGTTCTCCCCAGGGGGCGACCCAGTACTTC.

This clone was detected only a few times. V usage is TRBV7-2 and J usage is TRBJ1-2; no reliable D call. V was trimmed by 4 bases and J by 10 bases, leaving 16 bases between them. The germline CDR1 and CDR2 sequences are SGHTA and FQGNSA. The CDR3 sequence is 13 residues long. The CDR3 spells CASSSFLSGDYTF. The CDR3 nucleotides read TGTGCCAGCAGCTCATTCTTGTCTGGAGACTACACCTTC.

J is TRBJ2-3 and V is TRBV4-2, with 9 bases lining up with TRBD2. The CDR3 runs to 14 residues. Germline CDR1 LGHNA, CDR2 YNFKEQ. The V and J ends lost 1 base and 4 bases, in that order; junction bases with no gene match: 0. The CDR3: CASSQGTSADTQYF. CDR3 bases: TGTGCCAGCAGCCAAGGGACTAGCGCAGATACGCAGTATTTT.

This chain uses TRBV30 with TRBJ1-2; possible D gene TRBD1, 6 bases. Germline CDR1 GTSNPN, CDR2 SVGIG (reference sequence). The germline V and J ends were trimmed by 3 bases and 13 bases, with 12 bases remaining between them. The CDR3 spans 10 residues. CDR3 DNA sequence: TGTGCCTGGAGCCAGGACAGCCTCACCTTC. Protein sequence: CAWSQDSLTF.

The chain couples TRBV7-2 to TRBJ2-5, with 10 bases aligning to TRBD2. The CDR3 is made up of 14 amino acids. J was trimmed by 2 bases and V by 5 bases; bases with no gene match: 2. The germline V gene has CDR1 SGHTA and CDR2 FQGNSA. The CDR3 coding sequence is TGTGCCAGCAGCCAAGCGGGGGGGCAAGAGACCCAGTACTTC. Translated: CASSQAGGQETQYF.

The rearrangement uses TRBV27 and TRBJ2-7; unclear D gene. V lost 5 bases and J lost 2, with 4 bases in between. The CDR3 runs to 11 residues. CDR1 MNHEY and CDR2 SMNVEV come from the germline V gene (reference sequence). CDR3 in amino acids: CASSSTYEQYF. Written as DNA, the CDR3 is TGTGCCAGCAGTAGTACCTACGAGCAGTACTTC.

CDR3 sequence reads: CASRSRGGDTGELFF. DNA of the CDR3: TGTGCCAGCAGATCCCGGGGGGGAGACACCGGGGAGCTGTTTTTT. The rearrangement uses TRBV5-6 and TRBJ2-2; 8 nucleotides line up with TRBD2. This CDR3 region has 15 residues. Germline loops: CDR1 SGHDT, CDR2 YYEEEE. The ends lost 5 bases at V and 3 bases at J; junction bases unmatched: 6.

Only a few counts were recorded for this clone. The chain links TRBV2 to TRBJ2-4; D might be TRBD2 (6 bases). CDR3 size: 18 residues. Germline CDR1 reads SNHLY; CDR2 reads FYNNEI. V lost 0 bases and J lost 8, with 23 bases in between. The DNA of the CDR3 is TGTGCCAGCAGTGAAGCGGGAGGACTCGCGACGGGTAACGACATTCAGTACTTC. This translates into CASSEAGGLATGNDIQYF.

This sequence joins TRBV7-9 and TRBJ1-2; D is possibly TRBD1 (6 bases). The CDR3 is made up of 14 amino acids. CDR1 SEHNR and CDR2 FQNEAQ come from the germline V gene (reference sequence). Trimming took off 2 bases at V and 8 bases at J, with 15 bases between the two ends. CDR3 sequence: CASSLSRGEEGYTF. The CDR3 DNA reads TGTGCCAGCAGCTTATCCAGGGGAGAAGAAGGCTACACCTTC.

This chain joins TRBV10-3 and TRBJ2-1, with D unresolved. The CDR3 runs 17 residues. Trimming took 3 bases from V and 5 from J, leaving 20 bases between them. Germline V gene lookup returns CDR1 ENHRY and CDR2 SYGVKD. For the CDR3, the DNA is TGTGCCATCAGTGATTTGACTGCGGCACAAACAAACAATGAGCAGTTCTTC. It specifies CAISDLTAAQTNNEQFF.

The rearrangement joins TRBV6-1 to TRBJ2-7; D remains ambiguous. Trimming shortened V by 3 bases and J by 3 bases, and 15 bases separated the two germline ends. The CDR3 runs to 15 residues. Germline values: CDR1 MNHNS, CDR2 SASEGT. The chain's CDR3 is CASSEVRSGDYEQYF. DNA of the CDR3: TGTGCCAGCAGTGAGGTTCGGTCAGGAGACTACGAGCAGTACTTC.

CDR3 residues: CASSFGGRLTDTQYF. The CDR3 nucleotides are TGTGCCAGCAGCTTCGGGGGGCGGTTGACAGATACGCAGTATTTT. This rearrangement joins TRBV5-6 to TRBJ2-3, with D perhaps matching TRBD2 (7 bases). Trimming removed 2 bases from V and 3 bases from J, with 13 bases in between. CDR1 is SGHDT and CDR2 is YYEEEE in the germline V gene. This CDR3 is built from 15 residues.

This chain connects TRBV3-1 (or the pseudogene TRBV3-2) to TRBJ2-5; D is unclear. Per germline, CDR1 LGHDT and CDR2 YNNKEL (reference sequence). V gave up 2 bases and J gave up 5 bases, with 3 bases separating them. This CDR3 spans 11 amino acids. The CDR3 region has the DNA TGTGCCAGCAGCCAATCGGAGACCCAGTACTTC. It yields the protein CASSQSETQYF.

The genes are TRBV11-2 and TRBJ2-1; unclear D gene. Germline loops: CDR1 SGHAT, CDR2 FQNNGV. This CDR3 spans 15 amino acids. V was shortened by 0 bases and J by 0 bases, with 6 bases between the two germline ends. CDR3 sequence reads: CASSLEPSSYNEQFF. CDR3 in DNA: TGTGCCAGCAGCTTAGAGCCGAGCTCCTACAATGAGCAGTTCTTC.

V usage is TRBV6-1 and J usage is TRBJ2-3, with 10 positions matching TRBD1. With 4 bases clipped from V and 2 bases from J, the junction kept 6 bases outside the gene matches. Per germline, CDR1 MNHNS and CDR2 SASEGT. The CDR3 runs 16 residues. The CDR3 DNA follows: TGTGCCAGCAGTGCGACAGGGGGCGCGATCACAGATACGCAGTATTTT. Encoded protein: CASSATGGAITDTQYF.